The T cell receptor beta chain described here comes from a study of OX40 agonist ivuxolimab in advanced cancers. For the wider study: Ivuxolimab was a fully human IgG2 agonistic monoclonal antibody targeting the costimulatory receptor OX40 (CD134). A male proportion of under 85% and a mean age of approximately 55 years, ranging from about 23 to 90, were recorded for the dose-escalation cohort. Prior anti-PD-1, anti-PD-L1 or anti-CTLA-4 therapy was permitted, and checkpoint inhibitors had been received by roughly 40% of dose-escalation patients. The paper reports the monotherapy dose-escalation portion (N of about 51 patients) of the phase I ivuxolimab trial. Of the roughly 51 dose-escalation patients, hepatocellular carcinoma was present in around 19, melanoma in approximately 15, renal cell carcinoma in 9 and head and neck cancer in 9. Intravenous ivuxolimab was administered to patients every 2 weeks at six dose levels: 0.01, 0.1, 0.3, 1.5, 3 and 10 mg/kg. The point of sequencing TCRbeta in the periphery was to test whether ivuxolimab changed TCR sequence diversity and drove clonal T-cell expansion. Partial responses were achieved by three dose-escalation patients, of whom one had hepatocellular carcinoma and two had cutaneous melanoma. Paper-wide results and their limitations: On average, CD8+ T cells showed more expanded clones than CD4+ T cells after ivuxolimab. Low levels of normalized T-cell clonal expansion were also seen in some patients who did not respond. The antigen specificity of the clonally expanded peripheral T cells was not determined. In the 0.1-3.0 mg/kg groups, partial responders had among the lowest normalized peripheral clonal expansion, particularly in CD8+ T cells. At doses of 0.1 to 3.0 mg/kg, clonal expansion of both CD4+ and CD8+ blood T cells was observed from baseline to week 6.

For this clone: There is no known antigen for this receptor. Per-nucleotide qualities are absent, and no much larger clonotype sits a single base away.

The V end gives up 1 base and the J end 3 bases, leaving 6 bases in the junction not matched to a gene. Measured from the cysteine to the phenylalanine, the CDR3 is 15 residues long. The read is trimmed to its CDR3 DNA, 45 bases read in frame from base 1. CDR1 and CDR2 are read off the germline V gene (reference sequence) as SEHNR and FQNEAQ. For sequencing of the TCRbeta CDR3 region, genomic DNA was extracted from the sorted cells. The immunoSEQ Assay was used to sequence the TCRbeta CDR3 regions. Not all clones reach the TCRdb copy of this immuneACCESS table, which keeps in-frame sequences only. Checked studies attribute under half of the gap to unresolved V genes and leave the rest unexplained. Within this sample are about 6,300 clones, with 70% of them counted one time only. About three fifths of the sample rests with the top ten. The trial excluded patients who had a history of autoimmune disease or who were on systemic immunosuppression. Peripheral blood for TCR sequencing was collected from all dose cohorts at baseline, on cycle 4 day 1, and on cycle 7 day 1. The samples were drawn from a first-in-human, open-label, multicenter phase I dose-escalation trial of ivuxolimab. Adults with locally advanced or metastatic head and neck squamous cell, hepatocellular, melanoma or renal cell carcinoma were enrolled in the trial. Before TCR sequencing, CD4+ and CD8+ T cells were separately sorted from peripheral blood.

The V and J genes are TRBV7-9 and TRBJ2-7, and TRBD2 matches 7 of the central bases. The material was CD4+ or CD8+ T cells sorted from blood, obtained in a trial of the OX40 agonist ivuxolimab. The source is an adult with an advanced solid tumor such as melanoma, head and neck, liver or kidney cancer. The DNA sequence reads TGTGCCAGCAGCTTAGGGGGCGGGAGTGGCTACGAGCAGTACTTC. This translates into CASSLGGGSGYEQYF.